This T cell receptor beta chain is drawn from a study of memory CD4+ T cells and cytomegalovirus serostatus. Study findings and constraints: CD4+ memory repertoires contained about 40% of the 164 reported CMV TCRbeta sequences.

Worth noting for this clone: Its antigen is not known. At one of its ends the junction is not consistent with the germline gene, which may arise from a read error.

Germline loops: CDR1 LNHDA, CDR2 SQIVND (reference sequence). The CDR3 runs to 15 residues. Clones were sequenced by immunoSEQ multiplex PCR, and TCRdb holds only the in-frame ones, with some missing. This table holds 80,000 or so clones, 78% found once. The sort gate was single viable CD3+CD4+CD8-CD45RO+ cells for memory CD4+ T cells. The V and J genes are TRBV19 and TRBJ2-7; D perhaps matches TRBD1 (5 bases). This receptor was obtained from an adult in good health and CMV-seropositive. Sequenced sample: memory CD4+ T cells from blood. The CDR3 DNA is TGTGCCAGTAGTTTAGACAGTTCACGCCGCTACGAGCAGTACTTC. As protein: CASSLDSSRRYEQYF.